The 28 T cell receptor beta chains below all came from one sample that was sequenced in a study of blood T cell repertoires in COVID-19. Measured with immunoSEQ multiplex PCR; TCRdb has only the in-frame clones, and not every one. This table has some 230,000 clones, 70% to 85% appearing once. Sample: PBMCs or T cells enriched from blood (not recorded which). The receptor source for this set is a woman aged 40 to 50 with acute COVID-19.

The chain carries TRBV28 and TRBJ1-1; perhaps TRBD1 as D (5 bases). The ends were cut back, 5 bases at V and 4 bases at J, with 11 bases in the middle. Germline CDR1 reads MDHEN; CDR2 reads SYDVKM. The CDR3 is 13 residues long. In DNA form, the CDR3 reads TGTGCCAGCAGTGACAGCCGATCCACTGAAGCTTTCTTT. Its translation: CASSDSRSTEAFF.

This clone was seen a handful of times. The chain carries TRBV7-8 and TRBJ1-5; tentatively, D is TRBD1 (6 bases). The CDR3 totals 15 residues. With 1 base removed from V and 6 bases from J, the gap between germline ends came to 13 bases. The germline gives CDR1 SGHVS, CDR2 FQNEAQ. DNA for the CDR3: TGTGCCAGCAGCTTAGGTCGGGGGGGCTCTCAGCCCCAGCATTTT. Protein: CASSLGRGGSQPQHF.

The CDR3 DNA follows: TGTGCCAGCAGTCCCGGGACAGGGGCATATAGCAATCAGCCCCAGCATTTT. This translates into CASSPGTGAYSNQPQHF. The J gene is TRBJ1-5, the V gene TRBV27; 10 nucleotides line up with TRBD1. J gave up 0 bases and V 5 bases, and 7 bases lay outside the gene matches. The CDR3 has 17 amino acids. The germline gives CDR1 MNHEY, CDR2 SMNVEV (reference sequence).

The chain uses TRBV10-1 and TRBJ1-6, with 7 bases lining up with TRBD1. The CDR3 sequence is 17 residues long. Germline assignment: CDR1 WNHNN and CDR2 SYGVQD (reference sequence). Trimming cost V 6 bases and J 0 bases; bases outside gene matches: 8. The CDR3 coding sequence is TGCGCCAGCAGGGGGACAGCCCGTCCCTCCTATAATTCACCCCTCCACTTT. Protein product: CASRGTARPSYNSPLHF.

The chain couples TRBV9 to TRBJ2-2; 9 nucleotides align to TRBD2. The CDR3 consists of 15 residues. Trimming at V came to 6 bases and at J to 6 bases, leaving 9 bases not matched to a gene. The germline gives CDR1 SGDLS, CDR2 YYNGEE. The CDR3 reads CASTPRAGGSGELFF. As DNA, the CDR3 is TGTGCCAGCACCCCCCGGGCGGGAGGGTCCGGGGAGCTGTTTTTT. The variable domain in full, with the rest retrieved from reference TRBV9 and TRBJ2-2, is DSGVTQTPKHLITATGQRVTLRCSPRSGDLSVYWYQQSLDQGLQFLIQYYNGEERAKGNILERFSAQQFPDLHSELNLSSLELGDSALYFCASTPRAGGSGELFFGEGSRLTVL.

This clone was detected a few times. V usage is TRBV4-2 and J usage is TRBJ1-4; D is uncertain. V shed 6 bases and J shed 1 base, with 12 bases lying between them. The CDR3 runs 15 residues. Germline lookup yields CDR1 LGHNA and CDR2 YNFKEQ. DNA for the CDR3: TGTGCCAGCAGTCGGGGAGGGCAAACTAATGAAAAACTGTTTTTT. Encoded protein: CASSRGGQTNEKLFF.

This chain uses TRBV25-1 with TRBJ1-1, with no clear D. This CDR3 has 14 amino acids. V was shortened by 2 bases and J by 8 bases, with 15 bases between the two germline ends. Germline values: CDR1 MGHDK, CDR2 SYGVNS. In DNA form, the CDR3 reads TGTGCCAGCAGTGAAGAAGGCCCCCGGGAGGAAGCTTTCTTT. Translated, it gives CASSEEGPREEAFF. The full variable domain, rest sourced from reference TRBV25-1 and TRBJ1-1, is EADIYQTPRYLVIGTGKKITLECSQTMGHDKMYWYQQDPGMELHLIHYSYGVNSTEKGDLSSESTVSRIRTEHFPLTLESARPSHTSQYLCASSEEGPREEAFFGQGTRLTVV.

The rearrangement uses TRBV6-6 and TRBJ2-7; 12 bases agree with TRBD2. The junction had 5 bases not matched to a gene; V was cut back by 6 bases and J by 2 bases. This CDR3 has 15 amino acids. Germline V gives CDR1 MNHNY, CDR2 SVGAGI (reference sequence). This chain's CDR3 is CASSLSSGGAYEQYF. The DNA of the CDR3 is TGTGCCAGCAGCCTATCTAGCGGGGGGGCCTACGAGCAGTACTTC.

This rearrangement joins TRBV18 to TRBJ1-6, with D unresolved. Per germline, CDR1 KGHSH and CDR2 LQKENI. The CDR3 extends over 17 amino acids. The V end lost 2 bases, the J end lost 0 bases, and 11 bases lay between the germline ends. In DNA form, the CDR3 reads TGTGCCAGCTCACCATTGACCGCTAGCTCCTATAATTCACCCCTCCACTTT. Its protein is CASSPLTASSYNSPLHF.

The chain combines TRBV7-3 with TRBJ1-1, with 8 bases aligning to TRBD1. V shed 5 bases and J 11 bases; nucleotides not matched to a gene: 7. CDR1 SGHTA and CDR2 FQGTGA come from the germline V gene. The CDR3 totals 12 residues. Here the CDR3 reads CASSPWTGWAFF. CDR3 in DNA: TGTGCCAGCAGCCCTTGGACAGGGTGGGCTTTCTTT.

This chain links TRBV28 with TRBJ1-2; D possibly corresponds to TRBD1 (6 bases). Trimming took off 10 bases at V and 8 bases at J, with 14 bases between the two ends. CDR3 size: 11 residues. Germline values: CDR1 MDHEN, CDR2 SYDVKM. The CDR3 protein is CATESGQGYTF. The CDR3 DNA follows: TGTGCCACCGAAAGTGGACAGGGCTACACCTTC.

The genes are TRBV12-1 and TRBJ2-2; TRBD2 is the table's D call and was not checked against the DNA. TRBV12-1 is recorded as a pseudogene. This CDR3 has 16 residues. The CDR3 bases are TGTGCCAGCAGCTATAGCGGGGGCCCCGGGTCCGGGGAGCTGTTTTTT. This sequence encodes CASSYSGGPGSGELFF.

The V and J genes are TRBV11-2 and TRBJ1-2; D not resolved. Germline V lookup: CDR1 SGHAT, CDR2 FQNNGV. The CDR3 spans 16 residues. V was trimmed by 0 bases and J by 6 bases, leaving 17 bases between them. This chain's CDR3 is CASSLDLFGVYDGYTF. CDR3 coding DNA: TGTGCCAGCAGCTTAGATCTTTTCGGGGTTTACGATGGCTACACCTTC.

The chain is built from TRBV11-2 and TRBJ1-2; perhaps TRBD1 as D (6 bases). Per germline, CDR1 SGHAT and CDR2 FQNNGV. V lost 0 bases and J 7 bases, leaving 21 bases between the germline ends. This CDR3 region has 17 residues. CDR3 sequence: CASSLEAVAQGTTGYTF. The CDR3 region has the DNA TGTGCCAGCAGCTTAGAGGCGGTAGCGCAGGGGACCACTGGCTACACCTTC.

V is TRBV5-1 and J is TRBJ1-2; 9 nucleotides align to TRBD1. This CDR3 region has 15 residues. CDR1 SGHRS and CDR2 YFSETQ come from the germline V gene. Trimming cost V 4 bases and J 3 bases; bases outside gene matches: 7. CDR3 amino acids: CASSRTTGGDYGYTF. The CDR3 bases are TGCGCCAGCAGCCGGACGACAGGGGGGGACTATGGCTACACCTTC.

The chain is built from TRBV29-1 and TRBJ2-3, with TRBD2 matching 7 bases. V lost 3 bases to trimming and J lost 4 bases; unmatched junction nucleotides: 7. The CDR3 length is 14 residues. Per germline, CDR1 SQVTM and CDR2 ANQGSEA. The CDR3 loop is CSVDPAGSPDTQYF. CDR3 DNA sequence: TGCAGCGTTGATCCAGCGGGGAGTCCAGATACGCAGTATTTT.

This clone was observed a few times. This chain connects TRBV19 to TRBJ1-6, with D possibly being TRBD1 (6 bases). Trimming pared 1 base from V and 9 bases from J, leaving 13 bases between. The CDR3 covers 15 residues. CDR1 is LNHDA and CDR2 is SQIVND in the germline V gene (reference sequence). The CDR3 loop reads CASSIGGRGASPLHF. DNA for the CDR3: TGTGCCAGTAGTATAGGCGGCAGGGGAGCTTCACCCCTCCACTTT.

The chain's CDR3 is CACVVDQGENTEAFF. As DNA, the CDR3 is TGTGCCTGCGTCGTAGACCAGGGTGAAAACACTGAAGCTTTCTTT. J is TRBJ1-1 and V is TRBV28; D may be TRBD1 (5 bases). Trimming pared 11 bases from V and 2 bases from J, leaving 21 bases between. This CDR3 contains 15 residues. Germline lookup yields CDR1 MDHEN and CDR2 SYDVKM.

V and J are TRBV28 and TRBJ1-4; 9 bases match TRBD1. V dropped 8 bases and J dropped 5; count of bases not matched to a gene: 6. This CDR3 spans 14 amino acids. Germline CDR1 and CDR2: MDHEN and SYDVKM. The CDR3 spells CASRETGGNEKLFF. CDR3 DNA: TGTGCCAGCCGCGAGACAGGGGGAAATGAAAAACTGTTTTTT.

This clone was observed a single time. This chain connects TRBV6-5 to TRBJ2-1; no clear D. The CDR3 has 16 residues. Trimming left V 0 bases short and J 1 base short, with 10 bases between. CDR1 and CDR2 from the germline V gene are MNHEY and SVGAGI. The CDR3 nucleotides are TGTGCCAGCAGTTACTCGAGGCGGCATTCCTACAATGAGCAGTTCTTC. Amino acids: CASSYSRRHSYNEQFF.

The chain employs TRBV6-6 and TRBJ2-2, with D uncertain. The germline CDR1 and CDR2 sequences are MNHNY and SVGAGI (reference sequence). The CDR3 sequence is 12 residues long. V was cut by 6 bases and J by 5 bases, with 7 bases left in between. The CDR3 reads CASSPGTGELFF. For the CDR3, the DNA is TGTGCCAGCAGCCCAGGAACCGGGGAGCTGTTTTTT.

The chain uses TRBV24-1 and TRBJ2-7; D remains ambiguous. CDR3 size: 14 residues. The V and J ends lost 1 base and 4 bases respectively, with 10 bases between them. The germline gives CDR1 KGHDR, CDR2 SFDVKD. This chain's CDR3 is CATSDLAHLYEQYF. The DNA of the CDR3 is TGTGCCACCAGTGATTTAGCCCACCTATACGAGCAGTACTTC.

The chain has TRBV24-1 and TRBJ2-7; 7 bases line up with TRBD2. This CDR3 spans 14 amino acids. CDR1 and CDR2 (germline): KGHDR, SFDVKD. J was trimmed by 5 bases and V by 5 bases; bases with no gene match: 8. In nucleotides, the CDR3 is TGTGCCACCAGTGCCACGTCGGGGAGGGACGAGCAGTACTTC. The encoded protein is CATSATSGRDEQYF.

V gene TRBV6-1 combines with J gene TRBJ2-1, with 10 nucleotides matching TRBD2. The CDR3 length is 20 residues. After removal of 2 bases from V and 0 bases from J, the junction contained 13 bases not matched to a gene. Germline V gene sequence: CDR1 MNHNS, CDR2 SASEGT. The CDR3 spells CASSESGLAAFSISYNEQFF. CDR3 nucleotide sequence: TGTGCCAGCAGTGAAAGTGGACTAGCGGCTTTCTCCATCTCCTACAATGAGCAGTTCTTC.

Written as DNA, the CDR3 is TGTGCCAGCAGCCTCCGGGACTCTTACTACAATGAGCAGTTCTTC. It yields the protein CASSLRDSYYNEQFF. This sequence joins TRBV3-1 (or the pseudogene TRBV3-2) and TRBJ2-1; tentatively, D is TRBD2 (6 bases). Trimming removed 4 bases from V and 3 bases from J, with 13 bases in between. CDR3 length: 15 residues. Germline lookup yields CDR1 LGHDT and CDR2 YNNKEL (reference sequence).

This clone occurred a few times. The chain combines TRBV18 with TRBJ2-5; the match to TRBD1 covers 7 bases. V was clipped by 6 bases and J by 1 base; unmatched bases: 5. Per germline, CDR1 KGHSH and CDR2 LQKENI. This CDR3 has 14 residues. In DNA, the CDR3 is TGTGCCAGCTCGCGGACAGGCCCCCAAGAGACCCAGTACTTC. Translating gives CASSRTGPQETQYF.

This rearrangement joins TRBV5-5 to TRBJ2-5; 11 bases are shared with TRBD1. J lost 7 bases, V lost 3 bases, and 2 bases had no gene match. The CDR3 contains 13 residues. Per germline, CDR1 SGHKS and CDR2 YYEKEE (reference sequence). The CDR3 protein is CASSSGQGATQYF. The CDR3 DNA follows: TGTGCCAGCAGCTCAGGACAGGGGGCGACCCAGTACTTC.

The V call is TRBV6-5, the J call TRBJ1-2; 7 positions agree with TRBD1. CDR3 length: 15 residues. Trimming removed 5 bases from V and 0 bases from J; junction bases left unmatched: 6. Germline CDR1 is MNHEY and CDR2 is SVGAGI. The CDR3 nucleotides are TGTGCCAGCAGTCGGGGCAGGGGGACTAACTATGGCTACACCTTC. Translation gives CASSRGRGTNYGYTF.